What follows are 24 T cell receptor beta chains derived from one specimen sequenced in a study of blood T cell repertoires in COVID-19. Libraries were prepared by immunoSEQ multiplex PCR; TCRdb keeps only in-frame clonotypes and omits some of them. The repertoire holds some 250,000 clones, with about 90% as singletons. What was sequenced was peripheral blood. All receptors come from a man aged 60-69 years with acute or convalescent COVID-19.

The rearrangement uses TRBV12-3 or TRBV12-4 and TRBJ2-5; TRBD1 agrees at 7 bases. The V segment lost 5 bases and the J segment 5 bases; nucleotides outside the gene matches: 5. This CDR3 spans 13 amino acids. The DNA of the CDR3 is TGTGCCAGCAGTACGACAGGGTTCGAGACCCAGTACTTC. Encoded protein: CASSTTGFETQYF.

This chain joins TRBV30 and TRBJ1-4, with a tentative D call TRBD1 (5 bases). Germline assignment: CDR1 GTSNPN and CDR2 SVGIG (reference sequence). CDR3 length: 15 amino acids. V lost 1 base, J lost 2 bases, and 11 bases lay in between. CDR3 region: CAWSEGRGTNEKLFF. DNA for the CDR3: TGTGCCTGGAGTGAAGGGCGGGGCACTAATGAAAAACTGTTTTTT.

This clone occurred once. V is TRBV18 and J is TRBJ2-1; 9 bases line up with TRBD2. V dropped 4 bases and J dropped 4; count of bases not matched to a gene: 5. Germline lookup yields CDR1 KGHSH and CDR2 LQKENI. CDR3 length equals 15 residues. The CDR3 DNA follows: TGTGCCAGCTCACGCGGGACTAGCCTTTACAATGAGCAGTTCTTC. Protein: CASSRGTSLYNEQFF.

The chain couples TRBV4-3 to TRBJ2-1, with D hard to call. Trimming took 0 bases from V and 7 from J, leaving 16 bases between them. Germline lookup yields CDR1 LGHNA and CDR2 YSLEER. CDR3 size: 16 residues. CDR3 loop: CASSQDLGSGRNEQFF. The CDR3 DNA reads TGCGCCAGCAGCCAAGATCTTGGGTCGGGTCGGAATGAGCAGTTCTTC.

This chain uses TRBV27 with TRBJ2-6, with D possibly being TRBD1 (5 bases). The CDR3 runs 18 residues. V lost 0 bases to trimming and J lost 0 bases, with 12 bases between them. The germline V gene encodes CDR1 MNHEY and CDR2 SMNVEV (reference sequence). The CDR3 coding sequence is TGTGCCAGCAGTTTATCACTCCAGGGCCTCTCTGGGGCCAACGTCCTGACTTTC. Amino acid sequence: CASSLSLQGLSGANVLTF.

The chain uses TRBV30 and TRBJ1-1; no definite D call. V lost 1 base and J lost 5, with 14 bases in between. CDR1 and CDR2 from the germline V gene are GTSNPN and SVGIG (reference sequence). The CDR3 loop spans 14 amino acids. As DNA, the CDR3 is TGTGCCTGGAGTGCAATGATGGGAGGGACTGAAGCTTTCTTT. Amino acids: CAWSAMMGGTEAFF.

This clone was recorded once. The V and J genes are TRBV18 and TRBJ1-2; 8 positions agree with TRBD1. Germline V gives CDR1 KGHSH, CDR2 LQKENI. The CDR3 loop spans 17 amino acids. Trimming removed 2 bases from V and 3 bases from J; junction bases left unmatched: 11. CDR3: CASSPGLDRGIDYGYTF. The CDR3 DNA follows: TGTGCCAGCTCACCAGGCTTAGACAGGGGAATTGACTATGGCTACACCTTC. The whole variable domain, filled in from reference TRBV18 and TRBJ1-2, reads NAGVMQNPRHLVRRRGQEARLRCSPMKGHSHVYWYRQLPEEGLKFMVYLQKENIIDESGMPKERFSAEFPKEGPSILRIQQVVRGDSAAYFCASSPGLDRGIDYGYTFGSGTRLTVV.

V gene TRBV18 combines with J gene TRBJ2-5; 7 positions agree with TRBD2. V shed 0 bases, J shed 5 bases, and the junction held 6 bases outside the gene matches. The CDR3 extends over 15 amino acids. CDR1 and CDR2 from the germline V gene are KGHSH and LQKENI. The chain's CDR3 is CASSPPGGPRETQYF. For the CDR3, the DNA is TGTGCCAGCTCACCACCGGGAGGGCCGCGGGAGACCCAGTACTTC.

The chain has TRBV30 and TRBJ2-2, with 15 bases lining up with TRBD2. Germline trimming cut 2 bases from V and 4 bases from J; bases unmatched to any gene: 5. Germline V lookup: CDR1 GTSNPN, CDR2 SVGIG (reference sequence). CDR3 size: 17 residues. CDR3 in amino acids: CAWSKGTSGRPTGELFF. CDR3 nucleotides: TGTGCCTGGAGTAAAGGGACTAGCGGGAGGCCCACCGGGGAGCTGTTTTTT.

V gene TRBV6-2 or TRBV6-3 combines with J gene TRBJ2-1, with no clear D. CDR1 is MNHEY, CDR2 SVGEGT, per germline. Between the trimmed V and J ends, which lost 2 bases and 7 bases, there was a span of 9 bases. CDR3 size: 13 residues. CDR3 bases: TGTGCCAGCAGTTACGACGGAGTGAATGAGCAGTTCTTC. Its translation: CASSYDGVNEQFF.

The V gene is TRBV28, the J gene TRBJ1-1; a possible D gene is TRBD1 (5 bases). CDR3 length: 12 residues. V was pared by 5 bases and J by 5 bases, with 9 bases between. CDR1 is MDHEN and CDR2 is SYDVKM in the germline V gene. CDR3 sequence: CASSPGRTEAFF. In nucleotides, the CDR3 is TGTGCCAGCAGTCCAGGGAGGACTGAAGCTTTCTTT. The complete variable domain, with remaining parts taken from reference TRBV28 and TRBJ1-1, reads DVKVTQSSRYLVKRTGEKVFLECVQDMDHENMFWYRQDPGLGLRLIYFSYDVKMKEKGDIPEGYSVSREKKERFSLILESASTNQTSMYLCASSPGRTEAFFGQGTRLTVV.

This chain joins TRBV30 and TRBJ2-7; 7 bases agree with TRBD1. CDR1 GTSNPN and CDR2 SVGIG come from the germline V gene (reference sequence). Trimming cost V 4 bases and J 3 bases; bases outside gene matches: 9. The CDR3 covers 14 residues. CDR3 sequence (DNA): TGTGCCTGGACTGACAGGGTCAGAGGCTACGAGCAGTACTTC. Translating gives CAWTDRVRGYEQYF.

The J gene is TRBJ1-5, the V gene TRBV7-8; no clear D. V lost 1 base and J 5 bases, leaving 18 bases between the germline ends. Looked up from germline, CDR1 is SGHVS and CDR2 is FQNEAQ. This CDR3 has 17 residues. The CDR3 region is CASSLVSPPRGHQPQHF. For the CDR3, the DNA is TGTGCCAGCAGCTTAGTCTCCCCGCCACGGGGTCATCAGCCCCAGCATTTT. Based on the CDR3 plus reference TRBV7-8 and TRBJ1-5, the full variable domain is GAGVSQSPRYKVAKRGQDVALRCDPISGHVSLFWYQQALGQGPEFLTYFQNEAQLDKSGLPSDRFFAERPEGSVSTLKIQRTQQEDSAVYLCASSLVSPPRGHQPQHFGDGTRLSIL.

The rearrangement links TRBV5-1 to TRBJ2-5; the match to TRBD2 covers 9 bases. The CDR3 is 16 residues long. Germline CDR1 is SGHRS and CDR2 is YFSETQ. Trimming at V came to 0 bases and at J to 2 bases, leaving 5 bases not matched to a gene. DNA for the CDR3: TGCGCCAGCAGCTTGGCCTCCCTAGCGGGGCAAGAGACCCAGTACTTC. Protein: CASSLASLAGQETQYF.

This clone was recorded only once. CDR3: CASSLAERNTEAFF. As DNA, the CDR3 is TGTGCCAGCAGTTTAGCAGAGAGGAACACTGAAGCTTTCTTT. V gene TRBV6-2 or TRBV6-3 combines with J gene TRBJ1-1; no clear D. Trimming shortened V by 4 bases and J by 1 base, and 10 bases separated the two germline ends. This CDR3 comprises 14 residues. Germline V gene data show CDR1 as MNHEY and CDR2 as SVGEGT.

This rearrangement joins TRBV25-1 to TRBJ1-6; no clear D gene. CDR3 length equals 13 residues. Trimming pared 0 bases from V and 7 bases from J, leaving 4 bases between. In germline, CDR1 is MGHDK, CDR2 SYGVNS. For the CDR3, the DNA is TGTGCCAGCAGTGAATATATGAATTCACCCCTCCACTTT. Translating it yields CASSEYMNSPLHF.

For the CDR3, the DNA is TGTGCCTGGAACCAGGGGGGTGAGGAGACCCAGTACTTC. Protein: CAWNQGGEETQYF. The chain has TRBV30 and TRBJ2-5; possible D gene TRBD1, 7 bases. Germline assignment: CDR1 GTSNPN and CDR2 SVGIG (reference sequence). Trimming removed 4 bases from V and 5 bases from J, with 14 bases in between. This CDR3 is built from 13 residues.

This chain joins TRBV5-1 and TRBJ1-6; D not resolved. CDR1 and CDR2 from the germline V gene are SGHRS and YFSETQ. The CDR3 contains 17 residues. Trimming removed 1 base from V and 0 bases from J, with 11 bases in between. CDR3 in amino acids: CASSLLERSSYNSPLHF. The CDR3 coding sequence is TGCGCCAGCAGCTTGCTAGAGAGGAGCTCCTATAATTCACCCCTCCACTTT.

The rearrangement uses TRBV5-8 and TRBJ1-6, with D possibly TRBD1 on 6 matching bases. This CDR3 spans 14 amino acids. CDR1 is SGHTS, CDR2 YDEGEE, per germline. Trimming pared 4 bases from V and 7 bases from J, leaving 12 bases between. The CDR3 sequence is CASSDGQLNSPLHF. The CDR3 nucleotides are TGTGCCAGCAGCGACGGACAGCTAAATTCACCCCTCCACTTT.

The chain couples TRBV30 to TRBJ1-4; a weak D match, TRBD1 (5 bases). The V end lost 3 bases, the J end lost 6 bases, and 20 bases lay between the germline ends. This CDR3 has 16 residues. Germline CDR1 reads GTSNPN; CDR2 reads SVGIG (reference sequence). The DNA for the CDR3 is TGTGCCTGGAGAGATCCCGGGGGGGGGAAAGATGAAAAACTGTTTTTT. It yields the protein CAWRDPGGGKDEKLFF.

This clone was detected once. The CDR3 bases are TGTGCCAGCAGTTTCTTACAGGGGGTGGGAGAGACCCAGTACTTC. This translates into CASSFLQGVGETQYF. The rearrangement uses TRBV6-2 or TRBV6-3 and TRBJ2-5; TRBD1 matches 8 bases. The CDR3 totals 15 residues. The V and J ends lost 4 bases and 4 bases, in that order; junction bases with no gene match: 8. Per the germline V gene, CDR1 is MNHEY and CDR2 is SVGEGT.

The V gene is TRBV7-3, the J gene TRBJ2-3; 8 bases line up with TRBD1. CDR3 length equals 19 residues. The germline V gene has CDR1 SGHTA and CDR2 FQGTGA. V lost 3 bases and J lost 2; bases outside the gene matches: 16. The CDR3 loop is CASSLTGAAEARYTDTQYF. In nucleotides, the CDR3 is TGTGCCAGCAGCTTGACAGGGGCCGCAGAGGCCAGATACACAGATACGCAGTATTTT. Full variable domain (rest looked up from reference TRBV7-3 and TRBJ2-3): GAGVSQTPSNKVTEKGKYVELRCDPISGHTALYWYRQSLGQGPEFLIYFQGTGAADDSGLPNDRFFAVRPEGSVSTLKIQRTERGDSAVYLCASSLTGAAEARYTDTQYFGPGTRLTVL.

This chain links TRBV2 with TRBJ2-3, with 13 bases aligning to TRBD2. The germline V gene has CDR1 SNHLY and CDR2 FYNNEI. V lost 5 bases and J lost 4; bases outside the gene matches: 9. The CDR3 length is 17 residues. In DNA, the CDR3 is TGTGCCAGCAGTTCTGGGACTAGCGGGACCGCGGCAGATACGCAGTATTTT. It translates to CASSSGTSGTAADTQYF.

This chain joins TRBV4-3 and TRBJ1-1, with 8 bases identical to TRBD1. CDR1 LGHNA and CDR2 YSLEER come from the germline V gene. This CDR3 is 14 amino acids long. With 3 bases clipped from V and 1 base from J, the junction kept 1 base outside the gene matches. CDR3 bases: TGCGCCAGCAGCCAGGACAGGGAGAACACTGAAGCTTTCTTT. Translating gives CASSQDRENTEAFF.